This T cell receptor beta chain emerged from a study of blood T cell repertoires in COVID-19. The repertoire was sequenced with immunoSEQ multiplex PCR; TCRdb's copy has only in-frame clones and lacks some. The sample has around 80,000 clones, about 83% seen once. Germline lookup yields CDR1 SEHNR and CDR2 FQNEAQ (reference sequence). V was pared by 5 bases and J by 2 bases, with 15 bases of the junction left unmatched. CDR3 length: 18 residues. This rearrangement joins TRBV7-9 to TRBJ2-3; 8 bases line up with TRBD2. The clonotype comes from a human donor in a cohort sampled during active COVID-19. Sequenced input: peripheral blood. The CDR3, as DNA: TGTGCCAGCAGCCCCCCGTCTAGCGGGCAAAGCAACACAGATACGCAGTATTTT. This translates into CASSPPSSGQSNTDTQYF.